This T cell receptor beta chain was sequenced for a study of cytomegalovirus exposure and HLA in healthy donors. General study results and limits: In a later analysis, a genetic analysis reported fewer productive-TCR N-insertions in an Asian-associated ancestry cluster than the cohort average.

PCR used 60 Vbeta primers and 13 Jbeta primers. Profiled with immunoSEQ multiplex PCR; TCRdb holds only in-frame clones, not every one. The data show some 66,000 clones, roughly 73% seen once. As for this clone: The antigen is undetermined.

The CDR3 is 14 residues long. V gave up 5 bases and J gave up 3 bases; unmatched junction bases: 4. Germline V gene sequence: CDR1 PRHDT, CDR2 FYEKMQ (reference sequence). This TCR derives from a middle-aged man in good health and CMV-seronegative. V usage is TRBV13 and J usage is TRBJ1-1, with 9 bases aligning to TRBD1. Sequences were obtained from PBMCs. The CDR3 DNA is TGTGCCAGCAGCAACGGGACAGGGTACACTGAAGCTTTCTTT. Its translation is CASSNGTGYTEAFF.